Here is one TCR beta chain with its context. Generated by immunoSEQ multiplex PCR, the TCRdb table keeps only in-frame clones and is missing some. The data contain 2.3 million or so clones, 85% to 95% of them seen just once; the ten biggest clones take up under 0.45%. The germline gives CDR1 MGHRA, CDR2 YSYEKL. The CDR3 sequence is 12 residues long. V lost 3 bases and J 16 bases, leaving 16 bases between the germline ends. The data originate from a study of shared clonotypes between healthy human individuals. Sequences were obtained from naive CD4+ T cells from PBMCs. Subset reported: CD45RA+ positively selected. The V and J genes are TRBV4-1 and TRBJ2-1; no reliable D call. This clonotype originated in a man between 18 and 35 years old in good health. Some clones in this sample may be carry-over from other donors' samples. CDR3 in amino acids: CASSQGLASVFF. CDR3 DNA: TGCGCCAGCAGCCAGGGATTGGCGAGCGTATTCTTC.